This T cell receptor beta chain was sequenced for a study of OX40 agonist ivuxolimab in advanced cancers. The assay was immunoSEQ multiplex PCR, and TCRdb's table has in-frame clones only and misses some. The table records around 62,000 clones, around nine tenths of them present only once. Germline V lookup: CDR1 SGHRS, CDR2 YFSETQ. The V and J ends lost 6 bases and 2 bases respectively, with 12 bases between them. This CDR3 is 13 amino acids long. The source material was CD4+ or CD8+ T cells sorted from blood, sampled in a trial of the OX40 agonist ivuxolimab. The sequence came from an adult with an advanced solid tumor such as melanoma, head and neck, liver or kidney cancer. V is TRBV5-1 and J is TRBJ2-7; D possibly corresponds to TRBD2 (5 bases). The chain's CDR3 is CASTSKRPYEQYF. CDR3 DNA: TGCGCCAGCACTAGTAAGCGGCCCTACGAGCAGTACTTC.